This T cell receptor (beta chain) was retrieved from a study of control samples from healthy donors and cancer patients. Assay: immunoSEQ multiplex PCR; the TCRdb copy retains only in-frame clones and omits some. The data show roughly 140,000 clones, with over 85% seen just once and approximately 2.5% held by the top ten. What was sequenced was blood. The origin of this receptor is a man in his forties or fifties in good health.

CDR3 loop: CASSRLTVSSGNTIYF. The CDR3 coding sequence is TGTGCCAGCAGTCGGTTGACAGTTTCCTCTGGAAACACCATATATTTT. This chain links TRBV6-6 with TRBJ1-3, with D perhaps TRBD1 (5 bases). The CDR3 length is 16 residues. The germline CDR1 and CDR2 sequences are MNHNY and SVGAGI (reference sequence). Trimming removed 5 bases from V and 0 bases from J, with 14 bases in between.